This TCR beta chain was profiled in a study of blood T cell repertoires in COVID-19. At the level of the study: Samples came from the United States, Italy and Spain, spanning acute and convalescent COVID-19. PBMCs, B-cell-depleted T cells, or T cells provided the cDNA or gDNA that made up the material.

Per the original data handling: Amplification with reference gene primers provided the estimates of nucleated cell counts. Assay used: immunoSEQ multiplex PCR; TCRdb lists only in-frame clones, some missing. That table supplies the V and J calls and clone size; D and trimming were determined from the DNA. Of about 140,000 clones in the sample, approximately 83% were seen once. The table lists this clone with a few counts. CDR1 SQVTM and CDR2 ANQGSEA come from the germline V gene. The CDR3 has 14 residues. Trimming shortened V by 4 bases and J by 2 bases, and 14 bases separated the two germline ends. This rearrangement joins TRBV29-1 to TRBJ1-1, with D perhaps matching TRBD1 (5 bases). The source is a human donor in a cohort sampled during active COVID-19. The sample consisted of peripheral blood. Written as DNA, the CDR3 is TGCAGCGTTGCGAGGTGGGGCGATAACACTGAAGCTTTCTTT. Its translation: CSVARWGDNTEAFF.